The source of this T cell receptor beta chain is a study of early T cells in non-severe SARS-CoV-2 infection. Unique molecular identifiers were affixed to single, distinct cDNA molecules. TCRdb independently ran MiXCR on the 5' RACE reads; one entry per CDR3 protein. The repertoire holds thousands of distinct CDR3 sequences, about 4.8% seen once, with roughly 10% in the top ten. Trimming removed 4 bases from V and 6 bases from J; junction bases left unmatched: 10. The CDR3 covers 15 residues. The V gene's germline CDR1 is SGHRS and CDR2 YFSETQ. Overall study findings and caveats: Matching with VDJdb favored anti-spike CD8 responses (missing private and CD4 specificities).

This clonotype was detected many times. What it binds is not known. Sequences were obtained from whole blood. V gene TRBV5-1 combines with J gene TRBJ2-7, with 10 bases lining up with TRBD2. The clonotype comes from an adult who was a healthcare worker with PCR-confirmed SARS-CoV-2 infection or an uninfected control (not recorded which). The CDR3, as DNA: TGCGCCAGCAGCCCACAAGCGGGAGGGCCGTCCGAGCAGTACTTC. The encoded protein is CASSPQAGGPSEQYF.